This TCR beta chain was observed in a study of tumor-infiltrating lymphocytes in oesophageal squamous cell carcinoma. The CDR3 runs to 15 residues. Germline CDR1 is SGDLS and CDR2 is YYNGEE. TCRdb re-analysed the PCR reads in MiXCR, keeping a single row per CDR3 protein. The sample includes 15,000 to 25,000 distinct CDR3 sequences, 40% to 50% of them seen just once. The chain joins TRBV9 to TRBJ1-1; 12 bases align to TRBD2. The J call could be wrong; TRBJ2-1 is a better fit for the DNA end. Sequenced input: normal esophageal tissue next to the tumor. The TCR was taken from a male donor with esophageal squamous cell carcinoma. The CDR3 loop reads CASSVLAGGPREQFF. The CDR3 DNA follows: TGTGCCAGCAGCGTACTAGCGGGAGGGCCCCGTGAGCAGTTCTTC.